These T cell receptor beta chains were read from a single sample in a study of tumor-infiltrating lymphocytes in primary liver carcinoma. One entry per CDR3 protein, called by TCRdb with MiXCR from the multiplex PCR reads. The data show more than 45,000 distinct CDR3 sequences, around 77% seen once. The specimen was liver tumor tissue from sampling region 5. The receptors here all came from a man aged 35 to 55 with primary liver carcinoma and hepatitis B virus infection. CDR3s include the opening cysteine and the closing phenylalanine or tryptophan. D genes are given only for firm matches. Only part of the rows carry a size: once, few, many, or a class if the clone is expanded.

TRBV18,TRBJ2-1,.,.,TGTGTCGGCTCCCCCCTTGTTTGGGACGGCACAAACAATGAGCAGTTCTTC,CVGSPLVWDGTNNEQFF
TRBV7-2,TRBJ2-7,.,TRBD2,TGTGCCAGCAGCTTAGTTAGCGGGATTAGTTACGAGCAGTACTTC,CASSLVSGISYEQYF
TRBV6-1,TRBJ2-2,.,.,TGTGCCAGCGGTGGGTTAGCGATCACCGGGGAGTTGTTTTTT,CASGGLAITGELFF
TRBV7-9,TRBJ1-2,.,TRBD1,TGTGCCAGCCGATGGGACAGGAGGCTTCATGGCTACACCTTC,CASRWDRRLHGYTF
TRBV11-3,TRBJ2-1,.,.,TGTGCCAGCAGCTTAAGTGCCGATGAGCAGTTATTC,CASSLSADEQLF
TRBV14,TRBJ2-1,once,.,TGTGCCAGTAGCCAGTATCGGGGCTCCTACGATGAGCAGTTCTTC,CASSQYRGSYDEQFF
TRBV6-1,TRBJ2-6,.,.,TGTGCCAGCACCGAGACGGGGGCCCTCTCTGGGGCCAACGTCCTGGCTTTC,CASTETGALSGANVLAF
TRBV7-8,TRBJ2-2,.,TRBD2,TGTGCCAGCAGATACAGGATTAGCGGGAACACCGGAGAGCTGTTTTTT,CASRYRISGNTGELFF
TRBV4-1,TRBJ2-5,once,TRBD2,TGCGCCAGCAGCCAAAATCCAGGAATAGCGGGAGACACCCAGTACTTC,CASSQNPGIAGDTQYF
TRBV2,TRBJ2-1,many,.,TGTGCCAGCAGTGGACAGTTCTCTTACAATGAGCAGTTCTTC,CASSGQFSYNEQFF
TRBV12-3/TRBV12-4,TRBJ1-1,few,.,TGTTCCAGCAGTCCCCTCTGGACTGAAGCTCTCTTT,CSSSPLWTEALF
TRBV25-1,TRBJ2-7,.,.,TGCGCCATCAGTGTCGGACTCGTCCGGGGGGAGCAGTACTTC,CAISVGLVRGEQYF
TRBV11-2,TRBJ2-7,once,TRBD2,TGTGCCAGCAGCCGGAGGGAAGGGAGGACTAGCGGGCTCAGCTCCTACGAGCAGTACTTC,CASSRREGRTSGLSSYEQYF
TRBV19,TRBJ2-5,many,TRBD1,TGTGCCAGTAGTACCGGGACAGGGAAAGAGACCCAGTACTTC,CASSTGTGKETQYF
TRBV5-8,TRBJ2-1,.,.,TGTGCCAGCTGCTTGGCCATGAGCAATGAGCAGTCCTTC,CASCLAMSNEQSF
TRBV11-2,TRBJ2-7,.,TRBD2,TGTGCCAGCAGCTTGAGGGAGGGGAGGACTAGCGGGCTCAGCTCCTACGGACAATACTTC,CASSLREGRTSGLSSYGQYF
TRBV28,TRBJ2-7,.,TRBD1,TGTGCCAGCACTTTTACAGGGGCCTCCTATGAGCAGTACTTC,CASTFTGASYEQYF
TRBV24-1,TRBJ2-1,many,.,TGTGCCACCAGTGATTGGGGTGAGCAGTTCTTC,CATSDWGEQFF
TRBV6-5,TRBJ2-7,.,TRBD1,TGTGCCGGCAGTTACAGGGGGGCGCCGGCCGAGCAGTACTTC,CAGSYRGAPAEQYF
TRBV29-1,TRBJ2-2,few,TRBD2,TGCAGCGTTGTCGCGGCGGGAGTGTACACCGGGGAGCTGTTTTTT,CSVVAAGVYTGELFF
TRBV5-1,TRBJ2-5,many,TRBD1,TGCGCCAGCAGCTTGGGACGGGACAGGGGGCATAGAGAGACCCAGTACTTC,CASSLGRDRGHRETQYF
TRBV5-4,TRBJ2-5,.,.,TGTGCCAGCAGCTGGGGTCAATGGACCCAGTACTTC,CASSWGQWTQYF